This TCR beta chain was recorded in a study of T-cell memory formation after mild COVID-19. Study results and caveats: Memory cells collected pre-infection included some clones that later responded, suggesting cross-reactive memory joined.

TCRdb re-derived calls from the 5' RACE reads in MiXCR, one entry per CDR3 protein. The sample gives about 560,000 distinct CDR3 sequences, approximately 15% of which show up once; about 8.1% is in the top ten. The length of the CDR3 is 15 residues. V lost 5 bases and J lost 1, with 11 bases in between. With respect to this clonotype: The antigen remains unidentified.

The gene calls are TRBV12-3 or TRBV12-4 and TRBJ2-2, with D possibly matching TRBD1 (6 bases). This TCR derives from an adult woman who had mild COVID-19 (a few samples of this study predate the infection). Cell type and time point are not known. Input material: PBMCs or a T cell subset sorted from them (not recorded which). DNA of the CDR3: TGTGCCAGCAGTCAAGACAGGCGGAACACCGGGGAGCTGTTTTTT. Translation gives CASSQDRRNTGELFF.